Listed here are 26 T cell receptor beta chains from one sample, sequenced in a study of blood T cell repertoires in COVID-19. TCRdb's copy holds only in-frame clones and misses some; the assay was immunoSEQ multiplex PCR. The sample yields 180,000 or so clones, 65% to 85% seen once. The sample comprised PBMCs or T cells enriched from blood (not recorded which). The receptors were gathered from a woman aged 60-75 years who had recovered from COVID-19.

This chain joins TRBV28 and TRBJ1-2; TRBD1 aligns across 11 bases. CDR3 length equals 15 residues. Trimming cost V 4 bases and J 5 bases; bases outside gene matches: 6. CDR1 is MDHEN, CDR2 SYDVKM, per germline. The CDR3 nucleotides read TGTGCCAGCAGTTCTCCGGGACAGGGGGAATATGGCTACACCTTC. Residues: CASSSPGQGEYGYTF.

This clone was recorded once. This sequence joins TRBV4-1 and TRBJ2-7, with 9 bases aligning to TRBD1. V was clipped by 3 bases and J by 4 bases; unmatched bases: 4. The CDR3 runs 14 residues. CDR1 is MGHRA and CDR2 is YSYEKL in the germline V gene. The CDR3 here is CASSQRTGVYEQYF. In DNA, the CDR3 is TGCGCCAGCAGCCAGCGGACAGGGGTATACGAGCAGTACTTC.

This clone was seen at least ten times. This chain joins TRBV4-1 and TRBJ1-1; possible D gene TRBD1, 6 bases. The germline gives CDR1 MGHRA, CDR2 YSYEKL. The CDR3 extends over 12 amino acids. V was trimmed by 3 bases and J by 7 bases, leaving 9 bases between them. CDR3 bases: TGCGCCAGCAGCCAGGGGGCGGATGAAGCTTTCTTT. Translating gives CASSQGADEAFF.

V gene TRBV7-8 combines with J gene TRBJ2-2; tentatively, D is TRBD2 (6 bases). The germline V gene encodes CDR1 SGHVS and CDR2 FQNEAQ. The CDR3 spans 17 residues. Trimming removed 3 bases from V and 0 bases from J, with 14 bases in between. The CDR3 spells CASSFYLGGANTGELFF. CDR3 DNA: TGTGCCAGCAGCTTCTACCTGGGGGGAGCGAACACCGGGGAGCTGTTTTTT.

The chain recombines TRBV7-3 with TRBJ1-2; weak D call: TRBD1 (5 bases). The length of the CDR3 is 15 residues. Germline V gene sequence: CDR1 SGHTA, CDR2 FQGTGA. The germline V and J ends were trimmed by 2 bases and 3 bases, with 13 bases remaining between them. CDR3 sequence reads: CASSLGAGQDYGYTF. CDR3 DNA sequence: TGTGCCAGCAGCTTAGGGGCAGGGCAGGACTATGGCTACACCTTC.

This clone appeared a few times. The rearrangement uses TRBV7-9 and TRBJ2-7, with TRBD1 as a possible D gene (5 bases). The CDR3 totals 16 residues. Germline V gives CDR1 SEHNR, CDR2 FQNEAQ (reference sequence). The V end lost 3 bases, the J end lost 4 bases, and 19 bases lay between the germline ends. The CDR3 loop reads CASSLVFSGNGYEQYF. DNA for the CDR3: TGTGCCAGCAGCTTGGTATTTTCAGGGAACGGGTACGAGCAGTACTTC.

This clone showed up just a few times. The genes are TRBV7-9 and TRBJ2-7, with TRBD1 matching 10 bases. The CDR3 is made up of 14 amino acids. Germline V CDR1 and CDR2: SEHNR, FQNEAQ (reference sequence). After removal of 5 bases from V and 3 bases from J, the junction contained 4 bases not matched to a gene. DNA for the CDR3: TGTGCCAGCAGCCGACAGGGGGCAATCTACGAGCAGTACTTC. Amino acids: CASSRQGAIYEQYF.

The chain recombines TRBV19 with TRBJ1-5, with 7 bases fitting TRBD1. V dropped 6 bases and J dropped 5; count of bases not matched to a gene: 7. This CDR3 is 14 amino acids long. Germline V gene data show CDR1 as LNHDA and CDR2 as SQIVND (reference sequence). For the CDR3, the DNA is TGTGCCAGTAGGGCAGGGGGTCGGGATCAGCCCCAGCATTTT. Translating gives CASRAGGRDQPQHF.

This chain links TRBV5-1 with TRBJ1-3; D is uncertain. Trimming took 0 bases from V and 8 from J, leaving 12 bases between them. The CDR3 length is 14 residues. The germline gives CDR1 SGHRS, CDR2 YFSETQ. The CDR3 is CASSLGQVVDTIYF. As DNA, the CDR3 is TGCGCCAGCAGCTTGGGACAAGTTGTGGACACCATATATTTT.

Only one count was recorded for this clone. The chain links TRBV5-1 to TRBJ2-3; D uncertain. The germline CDR1 and CDR2 sequences are SGHRS and YFSETQ. V lost 3 bases, J lost 1 base, and 9 bases lay in between. CDR3 length equals 14 residues. The CDR3 nucleotides read TGCGCCAGCAGCTCCTTCTCGGGCACAGATACGCAGTATTTT. Translating it yields CASSSFSGTDTQYF.

The chain recombines TRBV7-9 with TRBJ1-2; TRBD1 matches at 7 bases. CDR1 is SEHNR, CDR2 FQNEAQ, per germline (reference sequence). The ends lost 5 bases at V and 7 bases at J; junction bases unmatched: 16. CDR3 length equals 16 residues. The CDR3 region has the DNA TGTGCCAGCAGCCGGGGAAGACAGGGACTAGGCCCTGGCTACACCTTC. It yields the protein CASSRGRQGLGPGYTF.

This chain connects TRBV5-4 to TRBJ2-1; TRBD2 agrees at 7 bases. J was trimmed by 8 bases and V by 7 bases; bases with no gene match: 12. Germline assignment: CDR1 SGHNT and CDR2 YYREEE (reference sequence). CDR3 length: 14 amino acids. CDR3 sequence: CASHAWGRVYEQFF. In DNA, the CDR3 is TGTGCCAGCCACGCTTGGGGGAGGGTCTATGAGCAGTTCTTC.

V gene TRBV5-5 combines with J gene TRBJ2-2, with 8 bases aligning to TRBD2. Germline loops: CDR1 SGHKS, CDR2 YYEKEE (reference sequence). CDR3 length equals 14 residues. Trimming cost V 2 bases and J 6 bases; bases outside gene matches: 3. CDR3 coding DNA: TGTGCCAGCAGCTTAAGACTAGCGCCCGGGGAGCTGTTTTTT. Its protein product is CASSLRLAPGELFF.

The rearrangement links TRBV5-4 to TRBJ2-5; D possibly corresponds to TRBD2 (5 bases). Germline V gene data show CDR1 as SGHNT and CDR2 as YYREEE (reference sequence). Trimming removed 4 bases at V and 1 base at J, with 11 bases between. The CDR3 length is 14 residues. The CDR3 loop is CASSPGGSQETQYF. Here the CDR3 DNA reads TGTGCCAGCAGCCCTGGTGGGAGCCAAGAGACCCAGTACTTC. The whole variable domain, filled in from reference TRBV5-4 and TRBJ2-5, reads ETGVTQSPTHLIKTRGQQVTLRCSSQSGHNTVSWYQQALGQGPQFIFQYYREEENGRGNFPPRFSGLQFPNYSSELNVNALELDDSALYLCASSPGGSQETQYFGPGTRLLVL.

The V and J genes are TRBV5-1 and TRBJ1-4, with D possibly being TRBD1 (6 bases). V gave up 0 bases and J gave up 2 bases, with 11 bases separating them. In germline, CDR1 is SGHRS, CDR2 YFSETQ. This CDR3 contains 16 residues. CDR3: CASSLAAQGTNEKLFF. The CDR3 DNA sequence: TGCGCCAGCAGCTTGGCCGCGCAGGGGACTAATGAAAAACTGTTTTTT.

The V and J genes are TRBV19 and TRBJ2-1, with D perhaps matching TRBD2 (6 bases). Germline V gene sequence: CDR1 LNHDA, CDR2 SQIVND (reference sequence). V lost 3 bases to trimming and J lost 12 bases, with 9 bases between them. The CDR3 extends over 11 amino acids. The CDR3 loop is CASSIGGRQFF. The CDR3 DNA sequence: TGTGCCAGTAGTATTGGAGGGCGGCAGTTCTTC.

CDR3 nucleotides: TGCAGCGTGGCTTGGACAGGTGGAAACACCATATATTTT. Translated: CSVAWTGGNTIYF. The rearrangement uses TRBV29-1 and TRBJ1-3, with 7 bases identical to TRBD1. V was clipped by 6 bases and J by 3 bases; unmatched bases: 5. The CDR3 length is 13 residues. The germline gives CDR1 SQVTM, CDR2 ANQGSEA.

The rearrangement links TRBV28 to TRBJ1-1; no clear D gene. The CDR3 is 14 residues long. In germline, CDR1 is MDHEN, CDR2 SYDVKM. V lost 2 bases and J lost 5, with 12 bases in between. The CDR3 region is CASSLIPRGTEAFF. Written as DNA, the CDR3 is TGTGCCAGCAGTTTAATTCCTCGGGGTACTGAAGCTTTCTTT.

As concerns this clone: This same CDR3 is encoded by further DNA sequences in the sample. The gene calls are TRBV5-1 and TRBJ1-2, with D unresolved. Between the trimmed V and J ends, which lost 0 bases and 2 bases, there was a span of 5 bases. Looked up from germline, CDR1 is SGHRS and CDR2 is YFSETQ. The CDR3 consists of 13 residues. The CDR3 sequence: CASSLDSNYGYTF. In DNA, the CDR3 is TGCGCCAGCAGCTTGGACAGCAACTATGGCTACACCTTC.

This clone appeared many times. J is TRBJ2-7 and V is TRBV29-1, with 7 bases identical to TRBD1. The V gene end was trimmed by 4 bases and the J gene end by 5 bases; junction bases not matched to a gene: 8. The CDR3 contains 13 residues. Germline lookup yields CDR1 SQVTM and CDR2 ANQGSEA. The DNA of the CDR3 is TGCAGCGTTGTTCAGGGGACAGTCAACGAGCAGTACTTC. It codes for CSVVQGTVNEQYF.

This chain joins TRBV15 and TRBJ2-5; 7 bases fit TRBD2. Per the germline V gene, CDR1 is LNHNV and CDR2 is YYDKDF (reference sequence). There are 15 residues in the CDR3. V lost 0 bases, J lost 5 bases, and 6 bases stayed unmatched. CDR3: CATSRDRTGGETQYF. The DNA for the CDR3 is TGTGCCACCAGCAGAGATAGGACGGGGGGTGAGACCCAGTACTTC. The entire variable domain, with the rest obtained from reference TRBV15 and TRBJ2-5, is as follows: DAMVIQNPRYQVTQFGKPVTLSCSQTLNHNVMYWYQQKSSQAPKLLFHYYDKDFNNEADTPDNFQSRRPNTSFCFLDIRSPGLGDTAMYLCATSRDRTGGETQYFGPGTRLLVL.

In its sample, this clone was seen once. The CDR3 region is CASSFDQGYEQYF. The CDR3 nucleotides are TGCGCCAGCAGCTTTGATCAGGGCTACGAGCAGTACTTC. The genes are TRBV5-1 and TRBJ2-7; tentatively, D is TRBD1 (5 bases). CDR1 is SGHRS, CDR2 YFSETQ, per germline. The V end lost 2 bases, the J end lost 3 bases, and 9 bases lay between the germline ends. The length of the CDR3 is 13 residues. Complete variable domain (other parts from reference TRBV5-1 and TRBJ2-7): KAGVTQTPRYLIKTRGQQVTLSCSPISGHRSVSWYQQTPGQGLQFLFEYFSETQRNKGNFPGRFSGRQFSNSRSEMNVSTLELGDSALYLCASSFDQGYEQYFGPGTRLTVT.

The chain couples TRBV5-1 to TRBJ2-7; D ambiguous. Trimming stripped 2 bases from V and 4 bases from J, with 16 bases between. CDR3 length equals 15 residues. Germline CDR1 SGHRS, CDR2 YFSETQ. The CDR3, as DNA: TGCGCCAGCAGCTTAGGTGGAACGAGACTTTACGAGCAGTACTTC. Translating it yields CASSLGGTRLYEQYF.

This clone showed up just once. The chain joins TRBV6-4 to TRBJ2-3; 7 positions agree with TRBD1. Germline V gene sequence: CDR1 MRHNA, CDR2 SNTAGT. V lost 4 bases, J lost 5 bases, and 9 bases stayed unmatched. This CDR3 contains 15 residues. CDR3 coding DNA: TGTGCCAGCAGTGTGTTAGGGGGCGCGGGAGATACGCAGTATTTT. Amino acid sequence: CASSVLGGAGDTQYF.

This chain uses TRBV28 with TRBJ2-2, with 7 positions matching TRBD2. Germline CDR1 and CDR2: MDHEN and SYDVKM. The J segment lost 3 bases and the V segment lost 4 bases, leaving 5 bases of the junction unmatched. The CDR3 length is 15 residues. The CDR3 DNA sequence: TGTGCCAGCAGTTCGTCTAGCGGATACACCGGGGAGCTGTTTTTT. This encodes CASSSSSGYTGELFF.

In DNA, the CDR3 is TGCGCCAGCAGCGTCAGGGGGCCGGGTGAAGCTTTCTTT. Its translation: CASSVRGPGEAFF. The chain employs TRBV5-1 and TRBJ1-1, with TRBD1 identical over 8 bases. The V and J ends lost 4 bases and 7 bases, in that order; junction bases with no gene match: 6. There are 13 residues in the CDR3. Looked up from germline, CDR1 is SGHRS and CDR2 is YFSETQ.